This TCR beta chain comes out of a study of multiple sclerosis patients with progressive multifocal leukoencephalopathy (dated 2019 in TCRdb). At the level of the whole study: Peripheral T and B cells were examined in MS patients who developed PML (4 under natalizumab, 1 after alemtuzumab) and in treated patients who did not develop PML. A couple of patients on natalizumab who later developed PML were tracked over time from before therapy, through 6 and 12 months, up to PML onset. The study was designed to detect JC virus-specific or public T-cell expansions arising at the time of PML onset. Findings and caveats that apply to the study as a whole: TRB clones with frequency above 0.5% were observed only in PML patients, but the clones expanded at PML onset were found to be already present before and during natalizumab therapy. In most PML patients, lower normalized Shannon entropy suggested less diverse TRB repertoires, while the natalizumab-treated controls had values close to 1. With only a small, descriptive cohort, it remained unclear whether the findings reflect JC virus infection or general immunocompromise. Analysis was restricted to peripheral blood, although for natalizumab-associated PML, cerebrospinal fluid or brain lymphocytes might be more informative. At the time PML developed, no common TRBV or TRBJ gene usage or preferential TRBV-TRBJ pairings were detected.

Interpreted using the paper, the time point label stands for: 12 to 13 months of natalizumab therapy. The treatment or condition label, read with the paper, signifies: on natalizumab therapy at sampling. Controls were a few natalizumab-treated MS patients who did not develop PML, sampled longitudinally. Every listed patient had received interferon beta before, and every PML patient was female. T1 and T2 blood samples were collected at 6 and 12 months of natalizumab therapy, respectively. Ficoll-Hypaque density gradient centrifugation was used to isolate peripheral blood mononuclear cells. Amplification of TRB CDR3 regions from genomic DNA was performed at survey-level depth using the immunoSEQ two-step multiplex PCR. Each PCR was spiked with synthetic inline TR CDR3 controls spanning all V-J pairings to estimate template counts and remove amplification bias. Reads went through processing to reduce amplification and sequencing bias, and quantification was done against synthetic TR CDR3 analogs. The source study handled its data this way. Raw data were processed in ImmunoSEQ Analyzer, removing out-of-frame sequences and CDR3s with stop codons, and genes were named by IMGT nomenclature. Normalized Shannon entropy, defined as 1 minus Pielou's evenness, served as the summary measure of repertoire diversity. Only TRB sequences sharing the V gene, the J gene and the CDR3 were counted as identical. Public PML clonotypes were defined as CDR3s shared by two or more PML-onset samples but absent from earlier samples, from controls, and from public databases. Position-by-position CDR3 amino acid composition was analyzed in Skylign with the observed count method. The table comes from immuneACCESS by way of TCRdb, which keeps in-frame sequences with V and J called. Part of the clones is missing from these tables; in studies checked, under half for an unresolved V gene and the rest for unknown reasons. V and J calls and clone size come straight from that table; D and trimming were deduced from the DNA. This sample holds fewer than 35,000 clones; nearly 90% were observed only once. The biggest ten clones account for 1.3% of the sample.

Worth noting for this clone: Its antigen remains undetermined. No much larger clonotype is one base removed from it; base qualities were not supplied.

Including cysteine and phenylalanine, the CDR3 has 16 amino acids. The CDR3 DNA has 48 bases and is translated from base 1. Here V drops 2 bases and J drops 0 bases, and the junction holds 3 bases not matched to any gene. The germline V gene (reference sequence) supplies CDR1 SGHNT and CDR2 YYREEE. The sequence derives from a human donor with multiple sclerosis. The chain is encoded by TRBV5-4 joined to TRBJ2-7; 12 junctional bases match TRBD2. The sequenced sample was PBMCs, obtained from a patient treated with natalizumab. The DNA sequence reads TGTGCCAGCAGCTTCACTAGCGGGGGGCGCTCCTACGAGCAGTACTTC. Translation gives CASSFTSGGRSYEQYF.